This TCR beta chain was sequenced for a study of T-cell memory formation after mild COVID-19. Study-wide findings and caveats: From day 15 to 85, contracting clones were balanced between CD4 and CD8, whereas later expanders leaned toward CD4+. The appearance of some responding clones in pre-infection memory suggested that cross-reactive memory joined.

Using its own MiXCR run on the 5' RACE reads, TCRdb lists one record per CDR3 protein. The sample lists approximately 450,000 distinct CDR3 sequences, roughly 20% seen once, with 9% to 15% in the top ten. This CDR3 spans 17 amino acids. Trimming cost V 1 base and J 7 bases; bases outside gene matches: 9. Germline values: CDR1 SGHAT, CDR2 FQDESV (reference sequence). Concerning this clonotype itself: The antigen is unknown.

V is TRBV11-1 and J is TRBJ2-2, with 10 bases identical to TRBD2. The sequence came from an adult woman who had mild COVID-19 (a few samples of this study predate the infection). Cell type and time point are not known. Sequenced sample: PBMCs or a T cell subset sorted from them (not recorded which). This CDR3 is CASSLELGLAGVGELFF. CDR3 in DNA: TGTGCCAGCAGCTTAGAGCTTGGGCTAGCGGGAGTCGGGGAGCTGTTTTTT.